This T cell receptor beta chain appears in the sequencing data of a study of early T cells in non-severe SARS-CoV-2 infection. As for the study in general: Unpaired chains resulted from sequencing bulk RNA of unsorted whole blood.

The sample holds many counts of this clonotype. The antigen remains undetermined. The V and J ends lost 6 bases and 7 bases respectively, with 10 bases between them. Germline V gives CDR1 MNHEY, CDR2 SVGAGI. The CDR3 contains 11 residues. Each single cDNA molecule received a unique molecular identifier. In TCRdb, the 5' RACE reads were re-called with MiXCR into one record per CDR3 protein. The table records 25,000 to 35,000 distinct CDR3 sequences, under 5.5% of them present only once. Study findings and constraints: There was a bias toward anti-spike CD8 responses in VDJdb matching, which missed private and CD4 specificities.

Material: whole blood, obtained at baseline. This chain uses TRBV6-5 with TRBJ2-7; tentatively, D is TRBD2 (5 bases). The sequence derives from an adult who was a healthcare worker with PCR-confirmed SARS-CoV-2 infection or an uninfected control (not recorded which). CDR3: CASSSRREQYF. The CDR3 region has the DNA TGTGCCAGCAGCTCGAGGAGGGAGCAGTACTTC.